This TCR beta chain was sequenced during a study of T cells in Graves' hyperthyroidism and ophthalmopathy. Study findings and constraints: Ophthalmopathy prediction by the model preceded onset by a median roughly 6 months. Among clonotypes expanded in thyroid above 0.001, most were also found in blood.

From RNA transcripts, TCR beta CDR3 regions were amplified. A first-round RT-PCR of the TCR CDR3 used the HTBI primer set. TCRdb ran MiXCR on the multiplex PCR reads and lists one entry per CDR3 protein. Of about 400,000 distinct CDR3 sequences in the sample, around a quarter are singletons; the top ten hold around 70%. About this clonotype: Its cognate antigen is unknown.

Germline V CDR1 and CDR2: SGHVS, FNYEAQ. This CDR3 has 17 amino acids. V shed 2 bases, J shed 2 bases, and the junction held 9 bases outside the gene matches. Material: blood. This chain connects TRBV7-6 to TRBJ2-3; 8 bases match TRBD2. This sequence originates from a man over 45 with Graves' hyperthyroidism. The CDR3 nucleotides read TGTGCCAGCAGCTTAAAAGCGGGAGTTGGCCCCACAGATACGCAGTATTTT. Translation gives CASSLKAGVGPTDTQYF.